This TCR beta chain came from a study of cytomegalovirus exposure and HLA in healthy donors. Trimming left V 4 bases short and J 2 bases short, with 9 bases between. Germline V lookup: CDR1 SGHRS, CDR2 YFSETQ. This CDR3 has 13 residues. PCR primers comprised 60 Vbeta and 13 Jbeta primers. Generated by immunoSEQ multiplex PCR, the TCRdb table keeps only in-frame clones and is missing some. This table has under 150,000 clones, 80% to 90% appearing once. Sequencing input: PBMCs. The sequence was collected from a woman in her thirties or forties in good health and CMV-seropositive. The rearrangement links TRBV5-1 to TRBJ2-5; D perhaps matches TRBD1 (5 bases). In nucleotides, the CDR3 is TGCGCCAGCAGCCGCGACAGACAAGAGACCCAGTACTTC. Translation gives CASSRDRQETQYF.